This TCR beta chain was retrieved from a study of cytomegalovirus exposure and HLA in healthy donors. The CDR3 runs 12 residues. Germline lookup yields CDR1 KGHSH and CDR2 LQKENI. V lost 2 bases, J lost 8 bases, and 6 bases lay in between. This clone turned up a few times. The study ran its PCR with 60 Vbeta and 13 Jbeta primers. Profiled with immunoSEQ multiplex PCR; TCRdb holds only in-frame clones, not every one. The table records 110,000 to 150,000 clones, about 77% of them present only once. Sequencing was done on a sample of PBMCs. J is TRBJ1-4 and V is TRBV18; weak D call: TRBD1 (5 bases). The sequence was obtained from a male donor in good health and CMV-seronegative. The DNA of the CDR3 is TGTGCCAGCTCACCAGACAGAGAAAAACTGTTTTTT. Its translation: CASSPDREKLFF.